Below, 14 T cell receptor beta chains from the same sample are listed, as sequenced in a study of cytomegalovirus exposure and HLA in healthy donors. Both 60 Vbeta primers and 13 Jbeta primers went into the PCR. This table comes from immunoSEQ multiplex PCR, and its TCRdb copy is limited to in-frame clones, with some not included. The repertoire holds roughly 190,000 clones, with under 85% as singletons. The sequencing sample was made of PBMCs. Receptor source: a female donor in good health and CMV-seronegative.

The genes are TRBV7-2 and TRBJ2-5, with 10 bases fitting TRBD2. Trimming at V came to 2 bases and at J to 1 base, leaving 7 bases not matched to a gene. Germline values: CDR1 SGHTA, CDR2 FQGNSA. The CDR3 extends over 17 amino acids. CDR3 amino acids: CASSLSGLAGGQETQYF. The DNA of the CDR3 is TGTGCCAGCAGCTTAAGCGGTTTAGCGGGGGGCCAAGAGACCCAGTACTTC.

The V and J genes are TRBV7-3 and TRBJ1-2, with a tentative D call TRBD1 (6 bases). This CDR3 comprises 13 residues. Trimming cost V 0 bases and J 4 bases, with 6 bases left between them. Germline V gives CDR1 SGHTA, CDR2 FQGTGA. CDR3 nucleotide sequence: TGTGCCAGCAGCTTAACAGGGGGCTATGGCTACACCTTC. Encoded protein: CASSLTGGYGYTF.

CDR3 region: CASSQYRGTPGNTIYF. DNA of the CDR3: TGTGCCAGCAGCCAATACCGGGGAACTCCTGGAAACACCATATATTTT. The rearrangement uses TRBV7-2 and TRBJ1-3; D gene unclear. Germline loops: CDR1 SGHTA, CDR2 FQGNSA. V gave up 5 bases and J gave up 2 bases, with 16 bases separating them. The CDR3 length is 16 residues.

The chain links TRBV7-2 to TRBJ2-7; 8 bases map to TRBD1. Looked up from germline, CDR1 is SGHTA and CDR2 is FQGNSA. After removal of 5 bases from V and 3 bases from J, the junction contained 12 bases not matched to a gene. The CDR3 is made up of 16 amino acids. The CDR3 nucleotides read TGTGCCAGCAGCCGGGGCGGACAGGGAGGTCGCTACGAGCAGTACTTC. As protein: CASSRGGQGGRYEQYF.

The chain joins TRBV15 to TRBJ1-4, with TRBD1 matching 8 bases. This CDR3 contains 15 residues. V was pared by 5 bases and J by 7 bases, with 9 bases of the junction left unmatched. Germline V gene lookup returns CDR1 LNHNV and CDR2 YYDKDF (reference sequence). This chain's CDR3 is CATSEDRVGSEKLFF. The CDR3 region has the DNA TGTGCCACCAGCGAGGACAGGGTAGGGAGTGAAAAACTGTTTTTT.

The genes are TRBV5-1 and TRBJ1-5; no firm D call. This CDR3 comprises 13 residues. The V gene lost 0 bases and the J gene lost 5 bases, with 6 bases spanning the gap. Per germline, CDR1 SGHRS and CDR2 YFSETQ. The CDR3 loop reads CASSLEAYQPQHF. The CDR3 DNA is TGCGCCAGCAGCTTGGAAGCCTATCAGCCCCAGCATTTT.

This chain uses TRBV2 with TRBJ1-4, with D perhaps TRBD1 (5 bases). CDR1 is SNHLY and CDR2 is FYNNEI in the germline V gene. Trimming pared 7 bases from V and 7 bases from J, leaving 13 bases between. The CDR3 runs to 13 residues. In nucleotides, the CDR3 is TGTGCCAGCAAGGAGGGGTGGACTGAAAAACTGTTTTTT. Its protein is CASKEGWTEKLFF.

With respect to this clone: The same CDR3 also results from other DNA sequences found in this sample. The chain has TRBV7-3 and TRBJ2-1, with TRBD2 matching 11 bases. CDR1 SGHTA and CDR2 FQGTGA come from the germline V gene. The J segment lost 7 bases and the V segment lost 6 bases, leaving 5 bases of the junction unmatched. The CDR3 runs 14 residues. In DNA, the CDR3 is TGTGCCAGCAGTTTAGCGGGGGGGAATAATGAGCAGTTCTTC. Its protein is CASSLAGGNNEQFF.

The CDR3 loop reads CASSLDRSNYGYTF. The CDR3 nucleotides read TGTGCCAGCAGCCTGGACAGATCTAACTATGGCTACACCTTC. This chain uses TRBV5-6 with TRBJ1-2, with D perhaps matching TRBD1 (6 bases). Trimming removed 4 bases at V and 0 bases at J, with 10 bases between. Germline values: CDR1 SGHDT, CDR2 YYEEEE. The CDR3 has 14 amino acids.

V is TRBV15 and J is TRBJ2-7; 7 bases line up with TRBD2. CDR1 is LNHNV and CDR2 is YYDKDF in the germline V gene (reference sequence). Trimming removed 5 bases from V and 2 bases from J; junction bases left unmatched: 9. The CDR3 has 15 residues. CDR3 amino acids: CATSGQPSGPYEQYF. DNA of the CDR3: TGTGCCACCAGCGGACAACCTAGCGGTCCCTACGAGCAGTACTTC.

The chain links TRBV5-1 to TRBJ1-5; no definite D call. Germline V gives CDR1 SGHRS, CDR2 YFSETQ. The V and J ends lost 0 bases and 0 bases respectively, with 4 bases between them. The CDR3 extends over 14 amino acids. The CDR3 bases are TGCGCCAGCAGCTTGGACTTTAGCAATCAGCCCCAGCATTTT. It translates to CASSLDFSNQPQHF.

V and J are TRBV19 and TRBJ1-5, with 7 bases matching TRBD1. This CDR3 region has 16 residues. V lost 3 bases to trimming and J lost 2 bases; unmatched junction nucleotides: 7. Germline V gene data show CDR1 as LNHDA and CDR2 as SQIVND (reference sequence). DNA for the CDR3: TGTGCCAGTAGTATCATAGGGGGCAGCGGCAATCAGCCCCAGCATTTT. Residues: CASSIIGGSGNQPQHF.

V and J are TRBV27 and TRBJ2-3, with 9 bases matching TRBD2. This CDR3 has 14 residues. J was trimmed by 3 bases and V by 5 bases; bases with no gene match: 3. The V gene's germline CDR1 is MNHEY and CDR2 SMNVEV (reference sequence). The CDR3 DNA reads TGTGCCAGCAGTCCCGGACTAGCGACAGATACGCAGTATTTT. Amino acid sequence: CASSPGLATDTQYF.

The chain uses TRBV4-1 and TRBJ2-7, with 8 bases matching TRBD2. J gave up 5 bases and V 1 base, and 4 bases lay outside the gene matches. The germline V gene has CDR1 MGHRA and CDR2 YSYEKL. The CDR3 sequence is 14 residues long. CDR3 protein: CASSQAGGDDEQYF. CDR3 nucleotides: TGCGCCAGCAGCCAAGCGGGAGGGGACGACGAGCAGTACTTC.